The rows below give T cell receptor beta chains drawn from one sample of a study of OX40 agonist ivuxolimab in advanced cancers. Method: immunoSEQ multiplex PCR; TCRdb's copy keeps in-frame clones and lacks some. The table records 25,000 to 30,000 clones, 82% of them present only once. The sample here was CD4+ or CD8+ T cells sorted from blood, taken in a trial of the OX40 agonist ivuxolimab. The receptors originated from an adult with an advanced solid tumor such as melanoma, head and neck, liver or kidney cancer. Both conserved end residues are part of each CDR3. A D gene is named only where the DNA matches it firmly. Clone size is not always given. Where it is, it says once, few, many or a class for expanded clones.

abundance: .; v_gene: TRBV27; d_gene: .; j_gene: TRBJ2-7; CDR3nt: TGTGCCAGCAGTTTTAACAGGGTCTACGAGCAGTACTTC; CDR3aa: CASSFNRVYEQYF
abundance: .; v_gene: TRBV9; d_gene: .; j_gene: TRBJ2-7; CDR3nt: TGTGCCAGCAGCGTAGCTAGTTCTACCTACGAGCAGTACTTC; CDR3aa: CASSVASSTYEQYF
abundance: .; v_gene: TRBV4-2; d_gene: .; j_gene: TRBJ2-1; CDR3nt: TGTGCCAGCAGCGACCCTTGGGGAGAGGATGAGCAGTTCTTC; CDR3aa: CASSDPWGEDEQFF
abundance: medium-sized; v_gene: TRBV4-2; d_gene: TRBD2; j_gene: TRBJ2-7; CDR3nt: TGTGCCAGCAGCCAAGAATTAGCGGGGGCCGCTAACGAGCAGTACTTC; CDR3aa: CASSQELAGAANEQYF
abundance: .; v_gene: TRBV4-1; d_gene: TRBD2; j_gene: TRBJ2-5; CDR3nt: TGCGCCAGCAGCCAGGGACTAGCGGGGTTCCAAGAGACCCAGTACTTC; CDR3aa: CASSQGLAGFQETQYF
abundance: once; v_gene: TRBV5-5; d_gene: TRBD2; j_gene: TRBJ2-1; CDR3nt: TGTGCCAGCAGCTTTCGGACTAGCGGCATTTACAATGAGCAGTTCTTC; CDR3aa: CASSFRTSGIYNEQFF
abundance: .; v_gene: TRBV15; d_gene: .; j_gene: TRBJ2-6; CDR3nt: TGTGCCACCAGCAGTGACGCCTCTGGGGCCAACGTCCTGACTTTC; CDR3aa: CATSSDASGANVLTF
abundance: .; v_gene: TRBV7-8; d_gene: .; j_gene: TRBJ2-5; CDR3nt: TGTGCCAGCAGCTTGGTTCGGTTGGGGACTCTTCTAGAGACCCAGTACTTC; CDR3aa: CASSLVRLGTLLETQYF
abundance: .; v_gene: TRBV27; d_gene: .; j_gene: TRBJ1-6; CDR3nt: TGTGCCAGCAGTTTATCGATCCATAATTCACCCCTCCACTTT; CDR3aa: CASSLSIHNSPLHF
abundance: medium-sized; v_gene: TRBV11-3; d_gene: .; j_gene: TRBJ2-3; CDR3nt: TGTGCCAGCAGCCCGGGGACAGATACGCAGTATTTT; CDR3aa: CASSPGTDTQYF
abundance: .; v_gene: TRBV6-4; d_gene: .; j_gene: TRBJ2-1; CDR3nt: TGTGCCAGCAGTGACTCTCGAGGGAGCTCCTACAATGAGCAGTTCTTC; CDR3aa: CASSDSRGSSYNEQFF
abundance: .; v_gene: TRBV28; d_gene: TRBD2; j_gene: TRBJ2-7; CDR3nt: TGTGCCAGCAGTTTAGGGACTAGCGCGTATAACTTC; CDR3aa: CASSLGTSAYNF
abundance: once; v_gene: TRBV25-1; d_gene: .; j_gene: TRBJ2-7; CDR3nt: TGTGCCAGCAGTGAATACCTAGTGACCGGGACTGGAACCTACGAGCAGTACTTC; CDR3aa: CASSEYLVTGTGTYEQYF
abundance: .; v_gene: TRBV10-3; d_gene: .; j_gene: TRBJ2-3; CDR3nt: TGTGCCGGCAGGGGGGGCGAGGGACCCACAGATACGCAGTATTTT; CDR3aa: CAGRGGEGPTDTQYF
abundance: .; v_gene: TRBV4-3; d_gene: TRBD1; j_gene: TRBJ2-7; CDR3nt: TGCGCCAGCAGCCAAGCCGGGACAGGTTCCTACGAGCAGTACTTC; CDR3aa: CASSQAGTGSYEQYF
abundance: .; v_gene: TRBV30; d_gene: .; j_gene: TRBJ2-3; CDR3nt: TGTGCCTGGGCCCTCGATCGTAGGGCAGATACGCAGTATTTT; CDR3aa: CAWALDRRADTQYF
abundance: .; v_gene: TRBV7-3; d_gene: .; j_gene: TRBJ2-2; CDR3nt: TGTGCCAGCAGTTTACAGGGATGGGCGAAAACCGGGGAGCTGTTTTTT; CDR3aa: CASSLQGWAKTGELFF
abundance: .; v_gene: TRBV9; d_gene: TRBD1; j_gene: TRBJ2-4; CDR3nt: TGTGCCAGCAGCGAAGACAGGGGTAAAAACATTCAGTACTTC; CDR3aa: CASSEDRGKNIQYF
abundance: .; v_gene: TRBV11-2; d_gene: .; j_gene: TRBJ2-1; CDR3nt: TGTGCCAGCAGCTCGGGACTCGTGAATGAGCAGTTCTTC; CDR3aa: CASSSGLVNEQFF
abundance: .; v_gene: TRBV5-5; d_gene: .; j_gene: TRBJ1-5; CDR3nt: TGTGCCAGCAGCACGGACGTAAGCAATCAGCCCCAGCATTTT; CDR3aa: CASSTDVSNQPQHF
abundance: .; v_gene: TRBV27; d_gene: .; j_gene: TRBJ2-1; CDR3nt: TGTGCCAGCAGTAACGGGGTCAGGGTCACCTACAATGAGCAGTTCTTC; CDR3aa: CASSNGVRVTYNEQFF
abundance: .; v_gene: TRBV23-1; d_gene: .; j_gene: TRBJ2-4; CDR3nt: TGCGCCAGCAGTCAATCGGTGCCCTTAGCCAAAAACATTCAGTACTTC; CDR3aa: CASSQSVPLAKNIQYF
abundance: .; v_gene: TRBV4-2; d_gene: .; j_gene: TRBJ2-5; CDR3nt: TGTGCCAGCAGCACGGGTGAGGGGCAAGAGACCCAGTACTTC; CDR3aa: CASSTGEGQETQYF
abundance: .; v_gene: TRBV6-4; d_gene: TRBD1; j_gene: TRBJ2-5; CDR3nt: TGTGCCAGCAGTGGGACAGGGGGCCAAGAGACCCAGTACTTC; CDR3aa: CASSGTGGQETQYF
abundance: .; v_gene: TRBV4-1; d_gene: .; j_gene: TRBJ1-5; CDR3nt: TGCGCCAGCAGTCCGACTAGCAATCAGCCCCAGCATTTT; CDR3aa: CASSPTSNQPQHF
abundance: .; v_gene: TRBV5-1; d_gene: .; j_gene: TRBJ2-7; CDR3nt: TGCGCCAGCAGCTTGGCTGGACAAGGATACTACGAGCAGTACTTC; CDR3aa: CASSLAGQGYYEQYF
abundance: .; v_gene: TRBV7-3; d_gene: .; j_gene: TRBJ2-5; CDR3nt: TGTGCCAGCAGCTTAGGGGGTGGGAGTGGGGAGACCCAGTACTTC; CDR3aa: CASSLGGGSGETQYF
abundance: .; v_gene: TRBV9; d_gene: TRBD1; j_gene: TRBJ1-1; CDR3nt: TGTGCCAGCAGCGTAGCCCGGGACAGGGGACGGAACACTGAAGCTTTCTTT; CDR3aa: CASSVARDRGRNTEAFF
abundance: .; v_gene: TRBV7-8; d_gene: .; j_gene: TRBJ2-5; CDR3nt: TGTGCCAGCAGCTTCGGGACACCTAATACGGGGGAGACCCAGTACTTC; CDR3aa: CASSFGTPNTGETQYF
abundance: .; v_gene: TRBV28; d_gene: TRBD1; j_gene: TRBJ2-7; CDR3nt: TGTGCCAGCAGTTCCGACAGGGACACAATTGACGAGCAGTACTTC; CDR3aa: CASSSDRDTIDEQYF
abundance: .; v_gene: TRBV27; d_gene: TRBD1; j_gene: TRBJ1-5; CDR3nt: TGTGCCAGCAGCAGGGGACAGGGGGGGAATCAGCCCCAGCATTTT; CDR3aa: CASSRGQGGNQPQHF
abundance: .; v_gene: TRBV6-1; d_gene: TRBD2; j_gene: TRBJ2-7; CDR3nt: TGTGCCAGCAGTGAGACTAGCGGGAGCTCCTACGAGCAGTACTTC; CDR3aa: CASSETSGSSYEQYF
abundance: .; v_gene: TRBV10-3; d_gene: TRBD2; j_gene: TRBJ2-1; CDR3nt: TGTGCCATCAGCCGGGCGGGGGAATACAATGAGCAGTTCTTC; CDR3aa: CAISRAGEYNEQFF
abundance: .; v_gene: TRBV27; d_gene: TRBD1; j_gene: TRBJ2-7; CDR3nt: TGTGCCAACCCCCGGGACAGGGGCCTGATGGGATTCTTC; CDR3aa: CANPRDRGLMGFF
abundance: .; v_gene: TRBV2; d_gene: .; j_gene: TRBJ2-2; CDR3nt: TGTGCCATCCTAATGGGCCATAAGAAGGGAACGGACGGGGAGCTGTTTTTT; CDR3aa: CAILMGHKKGTDGELFF
abundance: .; v_gene: TRBV10-3; d_gene: .; j_gene: TRBJ1-4; CDR3nt: TGTGCCATCAGTGAATCGACAGCCCTGCGGGAAAAACTGTTTTTT; CDR3aa: CAISESTALREKLFF
abundance: .; v_gene: TRBV9; d_gene: TRBD2; j_gene: TRBJ2-1; CDR3nt: TGTGCCAGCAGCCTTAGCGGGGACTTCTACAATGAGCAGTTCTTC; CDR3aa: CASSLSGDFYNEQFF
abundance: .; v_gene: TRBV5-5; d_gene: .; j_gene: TRBJ2-7; CDR3nt: TGTGCCAGCAGCTTGGCCTCCTTTCCCGAGCAGTACTTC; CDR3aa: CASSLASFPEQYF
abundance: .; v_gene: TRBV28; d_gene: TRBD2; j_gene: TRBJ2-1; CDR3nt: TGTGCCAGCAGTCCGACTAGCGGGAGCGGAAATGAGCAGTTCTTC; CDR3aa: CASSPTSGSGNEQFF
abundance: .; v_gene: TRBV7-8; d_gene: .; j_gene: TRBJ2-3; CDR3nt: TGTGCCAGCAGCTTAGCGGGGGAACCAGATACGCAGTATTTT; CDR3aa: CASSLAGEPDTQYF
abundance: .; v_gene: TRBV7-9; d_gene: TRBD1; j_gene: TRBJ1-1; CDR3nt: TGTGCCAGCAGCTTAGCCACCCCTAGGACAGGGAGACCTGAAGCTTTCTTT; CDR3aa: CASSLATPRTGRPEAFF
abundance: .; v_gene: TRBV9; d_gene: .; j_gene: TRBJ2-7; CDR3nt: TGTGCCAGCAGCGTAGAAGGCAGCAGCTCCTACGAGCAGTACTTC; CDR3aa: CASSVEGSSSYEQYF
abundance: .; v_gene: TRBV9; d_gene: TRBD1; j_gene: TRBJ1-1; CDR3nt: TGTGCCAGCAGCGTAGCGGGACAGGGAGGGACTGAAGCTTTCTTT; CDR3aa: CASSVAGQGGTEAFF
abundance: .; v_gene: TRBV7-9; d_gene: .; j_gene: TRBJ1-1; CDR3nt: TGTGCCAGCAGCTTCCGGACTGAAGCTTTCTTT; CDR3aa: CASSFRTEAFF
abundance: .; v_gene: TRBV2; d_gene: .; j_gene: TRBJ2-1; CDR3nt: TGTGCCAGCAGTGTGTCCAGGGGCCATGAGCAGTTCTTC; CDR3aa: CASSVSRGHEQFF
abundance: .; v_gene: TRBV9; d_gene: .; j_gene: TRBJ2-3; CDR3nt: TGTGCCAGCAGCGGGACTCGGAGCACAGATACGCAGTATTTT; CDR3aa: CASSGTRSTDTQYF